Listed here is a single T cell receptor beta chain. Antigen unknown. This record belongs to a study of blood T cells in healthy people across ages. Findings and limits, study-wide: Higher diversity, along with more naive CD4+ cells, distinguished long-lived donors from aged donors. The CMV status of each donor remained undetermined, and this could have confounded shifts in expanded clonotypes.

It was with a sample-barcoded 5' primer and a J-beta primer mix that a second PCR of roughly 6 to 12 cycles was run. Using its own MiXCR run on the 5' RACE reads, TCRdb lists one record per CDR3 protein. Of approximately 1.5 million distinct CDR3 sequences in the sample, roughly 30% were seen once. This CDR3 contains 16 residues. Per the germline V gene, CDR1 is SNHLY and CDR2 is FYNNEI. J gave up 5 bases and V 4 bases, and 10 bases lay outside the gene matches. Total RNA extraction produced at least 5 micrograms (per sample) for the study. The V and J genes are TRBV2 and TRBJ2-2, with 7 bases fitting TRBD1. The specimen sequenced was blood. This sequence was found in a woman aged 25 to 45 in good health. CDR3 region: CASSARTGEGTGELFF. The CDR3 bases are TGTGCCAGCAGTGCCCGGACAGGCGAAGGAACCGGGGAGCTGTTTTTT.